Below are 32 T cell receptor beta chains sequenced from a single sample in a study of T cells in Graves' hyperthyroidism and ophthalmopathy (dated by TCRdb to the late 2010s). Libraries were built with multiplex PCR. The run used an Illumina HiSeq 2000. The TCR beta CDR3 regions were amplified from RNA transcripts. A first-round RT-PCR of the TCR CDR3 used the HTBI primer set with the Qiagen OneStep RT-PCR kit. The public sequencing data were trimmed at Q25 with fastp and processed into clonotypes with MiXCR by TCRdb, which kept only in-frame beta chains. CDR3 protein duplicates are merged, each entry listing the most common genes and DNA. This sample comprises a few hundred thousand distinct CDR3 sequences, 46% of them detected only once. The top ten hold more than 7% of the sample. The source material was peripheral blood or thyroid tissue (not recorded which). The receptor source for this set is a woman under 30 with Graves' hyperthyroidism.

This clonotype was seen ten or more times. J is TRBJ2-7 and V is TRBV12-3 or TRBV12-4; 7 bases match TRBD1. V lost 4 bases and J lost 2; bases outside the gene matches: 5. This CDR3 contains 14 residues. CDR3 sequence reads: CASSSDRDAYEQYF. The CDR3 coding sequence is TGTGCCAGCAGTTCAGACAGGGATGCCTACGAGCAGTACTTC.

This clonotype was seen only a few times. This chain connects TRBV24-1 to TRBJ2-1, with 15 nucleotides matching TRBD2. Germline V gene data show CDR1 as KGHDR and CDR2 as SFDVKD. The trim removed 3 bases at V and 9 bases at J, leaving 5 bases unmatched. This CDR3 region has 16 residues. The CDR3: CATSDPGLAGGREQFF. The CDR3 DNA is TGTGCCACCAGTGATCCGGGACTAGCGGGAGGACGTGAGCAGTTCTTC.

This chain joins TRBV29-1 and TRBJ1-2; TRBD1 is a possible D gene (6 bases). Trimming took off 5 bases at V and 8 bases at J, with 24 bases between the two ends. In germline, CDR1 is SQVTM, CDR2 ANQGSEA. CDR3 length: 15 residues. The CDR3 bases are TGCAGCGTTAAGGCAGGGGCTACAAATGCTATCGGCTACACCTTC. It is translated as CSVKAGATNAIGYTF.

With respect to this clonotype: Just one base apart from a much larger clone, this may be a read error. This chain links TRBV3-1 with TRBJ1-1; the D is unclear. The CDR3 is 12 residues long. Trimming removed 7 bases from V and 7 bases from J, with 13 bases in between. Looked up from germline, CDR1 is LGHDT and CDR2 is YNNKEL (reference sequence). CDR3: CASNKLAYEAFF. CDR3 coding DNA: TGTGCCAGCAACAAGCTCGCTTATGAAGCTTTCTTT. Drawing the rest from reference TRBV3-1 and TRBJ1-1, the complete variable domain is DTAVSQTPKYLVTQMGNDKSIKCEQNLGHDTMYWYKQDSKKFLKIMFSYNNKELIINETVPNRFSPKSPDKAHLNLHINSLELGDSAVYFCASNKLAYEAFFGQGTRLTVV.

The chain carries TRBV24-1 and TRBJ2-2, with D hard to call. CDR1 KGHDR and CDR2 SFDVKD come from the germline V gene. CDR3 length: 13 amino acids. Trimming took off 6 bases at V and 5 bases at J, with 9 bases between the two ends. Here the CDR3 reads CATSTMRTGELFF. CDR3 nucleotide sequence: TGTGCCACCAGTACTATGAGGACCGGGGAGCTGTTTTTT.

There are many counts of this clonotype. The genes are TRBV27 and TRBJ2-2, with D hard to call. Trimming shortened V by 6 bases and J by 5 bases, and 10 bases separated the two germline ends. In germline, CDR1 is MNHEY, CDR2 SMNVEV (reference sequence). The CDR3 has 13 residues. The CDR3 DNA sequence: TGTGCCAGCAGCCCTCGACGGACCGGGGAGCTGTTTTTT. Translating it yields CASSPRRTGELFF.

In this sample, this clonotype turned up many times. This sequence joins TRBV9 and TRBJ1-1; D remains ambiguous. The CDR3 contains 14 residues. The germline V gene has CDR1 SGDLS and CDR2 YYNGEE. Trimming removed 3 bases at V and 1 base at J, with 10 bases between. The CDR3 protein is CASSAFQANTEAFF. The CDR3 DNA reads as TGTGCCAGCAGCGCCTTTCAAGCGAACACTGAAGCTTTCTTT.

The rearrangement joins TRBV7-3 to TRBJ2-5, with TRBD2 matching 8 bases. The V segment lost 5 bases and the J segment 7 bases; nucleotides outside the gene matches: 12. The CDR3 loop spans 15 amino acids. Germline V gives CDR1 SGHTA, CDR2 FQGTGA. The CDR3 reads CASSPAGRGDGTQYF. Here the CDR3 DNA reads TGTGCCAGCAGCCCTGCCGGGAGGGGCGATGGGACCCAGTACTTC.

This clonotype has a count of ten or more. The rearrangement links TRBV7-9 to TRBJ1-5, with 7 bases that match TRBD1. The CDR3 consists of 15 residues. The ends lost 4 bases at V and 3 bases at J; junction bases unmatched: 6. Germline lookup yields CDR1 SEHNR and CDR2 FQNEAQ (reference sequence). In nucleotides, the CDR3 is TGTGCCAGCAGCTCCTCAACAGGGGCCAATCAGCCCCAGCATTTT. It yields the protein CASSSSTGANQPQHF.

This clonotype was detected many times. The CDR3: CASSPRGLQGGQPQHF. As DNA, the CDR3 is TGTGCCAGCAGCCCCAGAGGGCTACAGGGAGGTCAGCCCCAGCATTTT. The chain is built from TRBV2 and TRBJ1-5, with D perhaps matching TRBD1 (6 bases). The CDR3 loop spans 16 amino acids. V was trimmed by 6 bases and J by 6 bases, leaving 21 bases between them. Germline V gene data show CDR1 as SNHLY and CDR2 as FYNNEI.

The V call is TRBV4-1, the J call TRBJ2-1; D not certain. CDR1 is MGHRA and CDR2 is YSYEKL in the germline V gene. The CDR3 has 14 residues. V was shortened by 1 base and J by 4 bases, with 8 bases between the two germline ends. CDR3 in DNA: TGCGCCAGCAGCCAAGGGCCCATTTACAATGAGCAGTTCTTC. Protein product: CASSQGPIYNEQFF.

V is TRBV29-1 and J is TRBJ1-2, with 7 bases that match TRBD1. The CDR3 covers 13 residues. From germline, CDR1 is SQVTM and CDR2 ANQGSEA. Trimming cost V 6 bases and J 6 bases; bases outside gene matches: 10. CDR3 sequence reads: CSVGQGGFDGYTF. CDR3 in DNA: TGCAGCGTAGGGCAGGGGGGCTTCGATGGCTACACCTTC.

This clonotype occurred a few times. The chain couples TRBV15 to TRBJ1-2, with 9 nucleotides matching TRBD1. J lost 12 bases, V lost 1 base, and 6 bases had no gene match. Germline-derived CDR1 and CDR2 are LNHNV and YYDKDF (reference sequence). This CDR3 has 13 residues. The CDR3 loop reads CATSRGTGDGDTF. CDR3 nucleotide sequence: TGTGCCACCAGCAGAGGGACAGGGGATGGGGACACCTTC.

This clonotype turned up a few times. The chain is built from TRBV7-3 and TRBJ1-1; D possibly corresponds to TRBD1 (5 bases). Per germline, CDR1 SGHTA and CDR2 FQGTGA. The germline V and J ends were trimmed by 5 bases and 3 bases, with 22 bases remaining between them. The CDR3 covers 17 residues. Here the CDR3 reads CASSRWDLGSGDTEAFF. CDR3 sequence (DNA): TGTGCCAGCAGCCGGTGGGACTTAGGGAGCGGGGACACTGAAGCTTTCTTT.

This clonotype has ten or more counts. The rearrangement uses TRBV5-1 and TRBJ2-2, with 10 bases matching TRBD1. V lost 5 bases to trimming and J lost 5 bases; unmatched junction nucleotides: 9. From germline, CDR1 is SGHRS and CDR2 YFSETQ. There are 16 residues in the CDR3. The CDR3 loop is CASRRTRQGATGELFF. CDR3 nucleotide sequence: TGCGCCAGCAGACGAACACGACAGGGGGCGACCGGGGAGCTGTTTTTT.

Only a few counts were recorded for this clonotype. CDR3 sequence reads: CSARGLAGNYEQYF. The CDR3 DNA sequence: TGCAGTGCTAGAGGCCTAGCCGGCAACTACGAGCAGTACTTC. The rearrangement uses TRBV20-1 and TRBJ2-7; D is possibly TRBD2 (5 bases). Germline-derived CDR1 and CDR2 are DFQATT and SNEGSKA (reference sequence). V was cut by 1 base and J by 3 bases, with 13 bases left in between. The CDR3 covers 14 residues.

V is TRBV11-2 and J is TRBJ2-5; TRBD2 might be the D (5 bases). The CDR3 consists of 15 residues. Germline lookup yields CDR1 SGHAT and CDR2 FQNNGV. The ends were cut back, 0 bases at V and 9 bases at J, with 17 bases in the middle. The CDR3 spells CASSLEGERNQPQYF. CDR3 bases: TGTGCCAGCAGCTTAGAGGGAGAAAGGAATCAGCCCCAGTACTTC.

There are many counts of this clonotype. The chain carries TRBV20-1 and TRBJ1-5; D gene unclear. The germline V and J ends were trimmed by 0 bases and 9 bases, with 9 bases remaining between them. This CDR3 has 12 amino acids. The V gene's germline CDR1 is DFQATT and CDR2 SNEGSKA (reference sequence). CDR3 DNA sequence: TGCAGTGCTAGAGATGGTCCCTCGCCCCAGCATTTT. It is translated as CSARDGPSPQHF.

This chain uses TRBV12-3 or TRBV12-4 with TRBJ1-4, with TRBD1 identical over 11 bases. The CDR3 is 14 residues long. Trimming removed 3 bases from V and 10 bases from J; junction bases left unmatched: 4. The CDR3 DNA sequence: TGTGCCAGCAGTTTTCGGACAGGGGGCGGAAAACTGTTTTTT. Its protein is CASSFRTGGGKLFF.

The sample holds many counts of this clonotype. CDR3 in amino acids: CASSSRDRSGTQYF. CDR3 nucleotides: TGTGCCAGCAGCTCTCGGGACCGGTCGGGGACCCAGTACTTC. The chain is built from TRBV27 and TRBJ2-5; D assignment may be TRBD1 or TRBD2 (5 bases each). Trimming cost V 6 bases and J 7 bases, with 18 bases left between them. Germline V gene sequence: CDR1 MNHEY, CDR2 SMNVEV (reference sequence). The CDR3 runs to 14 residues.

This clonotype was detected only a few times. This sequence may be a read error, since a much larger clone differs from it by one base. The genes are TRBV7-3 and TRBJ2-3, with D perhaps given as TRBD1 or TRBD2 (5 bases each). The germline V and J ends were trimmed by 6 bases and 0 bases, with 10 bases remaining between them. The CDR3 sequence is 14 residues long. The germline V gene encodes CDR1 SGHTA and CDR2 FQGTGA. The CDR3 nucleotides are TGTGCCAGCAGTGACGGGGCTAGCACAGATACGCAGTATTTT. Translation: CASSDGASTDTQYF.

About this clonotype: Just one base apart from a much larger clone, this may be a read error. The chain uses TRBV7-9 and TRBJ1-3; tentative D call: TRBD1 (6 bases). The V gene's germline CDR1 is SEHNR and CDR2 FQNEAQ (reference sequence). This CDR3 region has 16 residues. The CDR3 loop reads CAGSLKPGAGENTIYF. The CDR3 DNA reads as TGTGCCGGCAGCTTAAAGCCAGGGGCCGGTGAAAACACCATATATTTT. Variable domain in full (rest from reference TRBV7-9 and TRBJ1-3): DTGVSQNPRHKITKRGQNVTFRCDPISEHNRLYWYRQTLGQGPEFLTYFQNEAQLEKSRLLSDRFSAERPKGSFSTLEIQRTEQGDSAMYLCAGSLKPGAGENTIYFGEGSWLTVV.

V gene TRBV20-1 combines with J gene TRBJ1-4; 7 bases are shared with TRBD1. V trimming: 6 bases; J trimming: 5 bases; junction bases outside the gene matches: 12. Germline loops: CDR1 DFQATT, CDR2 SNEGSKA (reference sequence). This CDR3 spans 15 amino acids. The CDR3 region is CSAGDRAINNEKLFF. The CDR3 DNA reads as TGCAGTGCAGGGGACAGAGCAATCAACAATGAAAAACTGTTTTTT.

This clonotype was counted many times. The chain joins TRBV24-1 to TRBJ1-1, with TRBD1 matching over 8 bases. Trimming cost V 3 bases and J 5 bases; bases outside gene matches: 7. The CDR3 has 15 amino acids. Germline CDR1 reads KGHDR; CDR2 reads SFDVKD. The CDR3 reads CATSDPNRGGTEAFF. The CDR3, as DNA: TGTGCCACCAGTGATCCCAACAGGGGGGGGACTGAAGCTTTCTTT.

This sequence joins TRBV6-5 and TRBJ2-7; no clear D gene. CDR1 is MNHEY, CDR2 SVGAGI, per germline. V lost 2 bases, J lost 0 bases, and 14 bases lay in between. The CDR3 length is 16 residues. This CDR3 reads CASSYNRRKSSYEQYF. The CDR3, as DNA: TGTGCCAGCAGTTACAATCGGCGGAAAAGCTCCTACGAGCAGTACTTC.

The chain uses TRBV29-1 and TRBJ2-2; 10 bases are shared with TRBD1. The ends lost 7 bases at V and 5 bases at J; junction bases unmatched: 4. CDR1 is SQVTM and CDR2 is ANQGSEA in the germline V gene. This CDR3 is 13 amino acids long. The CDR3 sequence is CSARQGATGELFF. Written as DNA, the CDR3 is TGCAGCGCTAGACAGGGGGCAACCGGGGAGCTGTTTTTT.

Concerning this clonotype itself: This may come from a read error, since a much larger clone is one base off. The chain uses TRBV2 and TRBJ1-2, with D unresolved. The CDR3 loop spans 16 amino acids. From germline, CDR1 is SNHLY and CDR2 FYNNEI. The V end was cut by 10 bases, the J end by 3 bases, with 24 bases between. DNA of the CDR3: TGTGCCAACAAGTTTGACAAGGCCCCGATCTACTATGGCTACACCTTC. Translated: CANKFDKAPIYYGYTF.

In its sample, this clonotype was seen many times. The rearrangement links TRBV7-9 to TRBJ2-5; 9 positions match TRBD1. Per germline, CDR1 SEHNR and CDR2 FQNEAQ (reference sequence). The CDR3 has 14 residues. The J segment lost 3 bases and the V segment lost 6 bases, leaving 5 bases of the junction unmatched. The CDR3 loop reads CASRRDRAKETQYF. CDR3 nucleotides: TGTGCCAGCAGACGGGACAGGGCGAAAGAGACCCAGTACTTC.

This clonotype was observed at least ten times. The genes are TRBV2 and TRBJ1-2; D is ambiguous. The CDR3 is 16 residues long. V dropped 10 bases and J dropped 1 base, with 22 bases sitting between them. Germline CDR1 and CDR2: SNHLY and FYNNEI. Written as DNA, the CDR3 is TGTGCCATCCCCCAGGTCCCAAAATCGGGTAACTATGGCTACACCTTC. It is translated as CAIPQVPKSGNYGYTF.

This clonotype occurred many times. V gene TRBV10-3 combines with J gene TRBJ2-2, with 9 bases that match TRBD2. CDR1 and CDR2 from the germline V gene are ENHRY and SYGVKD. V gave up 3 bases and J gave up 6 bases; unmatched junction bases: 11. The CDR3 runs 17 residues. The CDR3 loop is CAISDLIAGDVAGELFF. CDR3 DNA sequence: TGTGCCATCAGTGACCTAATAGCGGGAGACGTTGCCGGGGAGCTGTTTTTT.

The sample holds many counts of this clonotype. The V call is TRBV5-1, the J call TRBJ1-5; D ambiguous. V lost 0 bases, J lost 1 base, and 8 bases lay in between. The CDR3 loop spans 15 amino acids. Germline CDR1 SGHRS, CDR2 YFSETQ. CDR3 sequence reads: CASSLEAGSNQPQHF. As DNA, the CDR3 is TGCGCCAGCAGCTTGGAGGCGGGCAGCAATCAGCCCCAGCATTTT.

The chain links TRBV24-1 to TRBJ2-5; TRBD2 aligns across 11 bases. Germline CDR1 and CDR2: KGHDR and SFDVKD. Unmatched junction bases numbered 6, after V lost 5 bases and J lost 2 bases. This CDR3 spans 16 amino acids. The CDR3 nucleotides are TGTGCCACCAGTGTTCCGACTAGCGGGGCGCAAGAGACCCAGTACTTC. It is translated as CATSVPTSGAQETQYF.